The rows below give T cell receptor beta chains drawn from one sample of a study of blood T cell repertoires in COVID-19. Repertoires were generated with immunoSEQ multiplex PCR, while TCRdb's copy carries only in-frame clones and drops some. The sample records about 370,000 clones, 80% to 90% being singletons. Sequences were obtained from PBMCs or T cells enriched from blood (not recorded which). These receptors were obtained from a man aged 18 to 29 who had recovered from COVID-19. Both conserved end residues are part of each CDR3. Fields, in order: J gene, CDR3 length, clone size, D gene, V gene, CDR3 protein, CDR3 DNA. The D gene is left open where the match is weak. Clone size is not always given. Where it is, it says once, few, many or a class for expanded clones.

TRBJ2-5	17	-	TRBD2	TRBV7-2	CASSLPPWGRASKTQYF	TGTGCCAGCAGCTTACCTCCATGGGGGAGGGCCTCTAAGACCCAGTACTTC
TRBJ1-2	15	once	TRBD1	TRBV15	CATSRDSRVGYGYTF	TGTGCCACCAGCCGGGACAGCCGGGTTGGCTATGGCTACACCTTC
TRBJ2-2	16	-	TRBD1	TRBV3-1/TRBV3-2	CASRTGQGGGTGELFF	TGTGCCAGCAGAACCGGACAGGGGGGAGGCACCGGGGAGCTGTTTTTT
TRBJ1-2	13	-	-	TRBV7-2	CASSSGAGYGYTF	TGTGCCAGCAGCTCGGGCGCAGGGTATGGCTACACCTTC
TRBJ2-1	14	-	TRBD2	TRBV30	CAWSVGGANNEQFF	TGTGCCTGGAGTGTGGGAGGGGCCAACAATGAGCAGTTCTTC
TRBJ2-5	16	-	TRBD2	TRBV11-2	CASSFLLAGGLETQYF	TGTGCCAGCAGCTTCCTACTAGCGGGGGGGCTGGAGACCCAGTACTTC
TRBJ2-7	11	-	-	TRBV20-1	CSASFHYEQYF	TGCAGTGCTAGTTTTCACTACGAGCAGTACTTC
TRBJ1-2	11	-	-	TRBV21-1	CASSRDYGYTF	TGTGCCAGCAGCCGTGACTATGGCTACACCTTC
TRBJ1-2	14	-	TRBD1	TRBV6-5	CASSQIGTGAGYTF	TGTGCCAGCAGCCAGATCGGGACAGGCGCGGGCTACACCTTC
TRBJ1-3	15	-	-	TRBV7-9	CASSLGGSGGNTIYF	TGTGCCAGCAGCTTAGGCGGAAGTGGGGGAAACACCATATATTTT
TRBJ2-1	15	-	-	TRBV5-1	CASSTRDPPYNEQFF	TGCGCCAGCAGCACCCGGGATCCACCCTACAATGAGCAGTTCTTC
TRBJ2-7	11	-	-	TRBV20-1	CSAADNYEQYF	TGCAGTGCTGCGGACAACTACGAGCAGTACTTC
TRBJ1-5	16	once	TRBD1	TRBV19	CASSIRTGGSNQPQHF	TGTGCCAGTAGTATCCGTACAGGGGGTAGCAATCAGCCCCAGCATTTT
TRBJ1-2	14	-	-	TRBV19	CASSDGIPSSGYTF	TGTGCCAGTAGTGACGGGATACCTTCAAGTGGCTACACCTTC
TRBJ2-7	16	-	TRBD2	TRBV7-2	CASSLEVTSGSYEQYF	TGTGCCAGCAGCTTAGAGGTCACTAGCGGGTCCTACGAGCAGTACTTC
TRBJ2-5	13	-	-	TRBV19	CATSRGAGETQYF	TGTGCCACCAGCAGGGGGGCTGGCGAGACCCAGTACTTC